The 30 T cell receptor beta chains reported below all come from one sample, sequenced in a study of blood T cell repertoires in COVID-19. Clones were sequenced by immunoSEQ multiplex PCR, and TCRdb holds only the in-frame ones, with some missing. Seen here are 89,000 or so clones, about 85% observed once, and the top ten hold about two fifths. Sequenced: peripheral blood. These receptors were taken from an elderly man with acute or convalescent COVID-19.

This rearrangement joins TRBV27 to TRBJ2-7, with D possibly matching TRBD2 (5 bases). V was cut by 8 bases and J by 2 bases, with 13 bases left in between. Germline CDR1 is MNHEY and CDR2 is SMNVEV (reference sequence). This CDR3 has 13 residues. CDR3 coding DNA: TGTGCCAGCTGCCGCAGCGGCACCTACGAGCAGTACTTC. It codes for CASCRSGTYEQYF.

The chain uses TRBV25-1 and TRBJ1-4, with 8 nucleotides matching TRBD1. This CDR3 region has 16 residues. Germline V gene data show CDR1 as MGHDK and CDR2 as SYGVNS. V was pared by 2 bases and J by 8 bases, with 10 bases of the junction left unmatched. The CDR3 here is CASSEATRGRREKLFF. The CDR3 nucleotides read TGTGCCAGCAGTGAAGCCACCAGGGGGCGACGAGAAAAACTGTTTTTT.

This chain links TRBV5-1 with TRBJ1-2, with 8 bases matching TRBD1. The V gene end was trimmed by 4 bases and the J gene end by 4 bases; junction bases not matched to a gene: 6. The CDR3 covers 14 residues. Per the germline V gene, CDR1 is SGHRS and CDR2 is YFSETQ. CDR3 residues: CASSLGQGIYGYTF. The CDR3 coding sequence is TGCGCCAGCAGCCTAGGACAGGGAATCTATGGCTACACCTTC.

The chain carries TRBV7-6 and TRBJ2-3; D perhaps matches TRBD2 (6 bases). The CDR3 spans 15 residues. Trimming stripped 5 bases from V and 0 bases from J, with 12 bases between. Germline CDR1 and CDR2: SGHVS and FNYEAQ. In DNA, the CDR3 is TGTGCCAGCAGCATTAGCGGATCTAGCACAGATACGCAGTATTTT. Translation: CASSISGSSTDTQYF.

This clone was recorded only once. This CDR3 reads CASSPLITDTQYF. CDR3 DNA: TGTGCCAGCAGTCCCCTTATAACAGATACGCAGTATTTT. The rearrangement joins TRBV11-1 to TRBJ2-3, with D unclear. Germline V gene sequence: CDR1 SGHAT, CDR2 FQDESV (reference sequence). This CDR3 region has 13 residues. The germline V and J ends were trimmed by 6 bases and 3 bases, with 10 bases remaining between them.

CDR3 protein: CASSVSIQYYEQYF. In nucleotides, the CDR3 is TGTGCCAGCAGTGTAAGCATCCAATACTACGAGCAGTACTTC. This rearrangement joins TRBV2 to TRBJ2-7; unclear D gene. This CDR3 has 14 residues. Trimming removed 4 bases from V and 3 bases from J, with 13 bases in between. Germline V lookup: CDR1 SNHLY, CDR2 FYNNEI.

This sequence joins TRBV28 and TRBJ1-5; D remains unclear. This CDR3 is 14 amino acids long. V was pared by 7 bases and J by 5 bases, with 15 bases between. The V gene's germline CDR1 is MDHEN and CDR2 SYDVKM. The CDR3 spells CASMGEYTYQPQHF. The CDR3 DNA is TGTGCCAGCATGGGAGAGTATACCTATCAGCCCCAGCATTTT.

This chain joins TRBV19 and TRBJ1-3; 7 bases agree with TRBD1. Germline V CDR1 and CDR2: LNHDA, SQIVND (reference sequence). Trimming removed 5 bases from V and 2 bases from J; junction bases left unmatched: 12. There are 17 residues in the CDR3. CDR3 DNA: TGTGCCAGTAGTTTCGGTCGACAGGGATTCGCTGGAAACACCATATATTTT. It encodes CASSFGRQGFAGNTIYF.

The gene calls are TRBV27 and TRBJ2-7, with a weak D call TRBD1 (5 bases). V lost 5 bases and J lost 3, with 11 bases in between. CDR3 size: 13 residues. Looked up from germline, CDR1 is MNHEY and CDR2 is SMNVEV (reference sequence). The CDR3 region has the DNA TGTGCCAGCAGTCGACAGTCACTCTACGAGCAGTACTTC. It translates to CASSRQSLYEQYF.

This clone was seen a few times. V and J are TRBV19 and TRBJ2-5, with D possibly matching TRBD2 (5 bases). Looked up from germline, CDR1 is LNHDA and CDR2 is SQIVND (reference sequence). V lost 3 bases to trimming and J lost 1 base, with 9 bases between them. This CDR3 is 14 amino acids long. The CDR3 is CASSITAVQETQYF. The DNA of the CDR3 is TGTGCCAGTAGTATTACAGCGGTCCAAGAGACCCAGTACTTC.

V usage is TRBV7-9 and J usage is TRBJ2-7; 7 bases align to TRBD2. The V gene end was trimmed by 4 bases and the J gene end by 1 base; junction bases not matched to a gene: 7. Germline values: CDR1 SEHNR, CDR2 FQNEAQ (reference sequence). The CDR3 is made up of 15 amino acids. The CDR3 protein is CASSYLSGPSYEQYF. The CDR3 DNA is TGTGCCAGCAGCTACCTTAGCGGGCCATCCTACGAGCAGTACTTC.

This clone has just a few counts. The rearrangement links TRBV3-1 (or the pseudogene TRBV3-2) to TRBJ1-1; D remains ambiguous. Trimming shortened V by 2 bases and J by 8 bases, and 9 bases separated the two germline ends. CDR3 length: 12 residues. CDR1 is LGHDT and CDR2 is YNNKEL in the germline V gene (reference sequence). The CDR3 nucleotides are TGTGCCAGCAGCCAATCTCTATCAGAAGCTTTCTTT. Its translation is CASSQSLSEAFF.

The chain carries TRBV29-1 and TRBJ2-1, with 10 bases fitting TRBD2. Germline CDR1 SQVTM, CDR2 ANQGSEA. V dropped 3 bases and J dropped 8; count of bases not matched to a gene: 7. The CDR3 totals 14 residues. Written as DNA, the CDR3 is TGCAGCGTTGATAGCCTAGCGGGAGTCGATGAGCAGTTCTTC. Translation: CSVDSLAGVDEQFF.

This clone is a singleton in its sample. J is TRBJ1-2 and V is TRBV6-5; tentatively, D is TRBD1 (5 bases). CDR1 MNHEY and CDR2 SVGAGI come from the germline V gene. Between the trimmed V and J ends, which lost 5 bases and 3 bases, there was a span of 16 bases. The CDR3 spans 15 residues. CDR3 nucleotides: TGTGCCAGCAGTCCTATCGTTGGGGGGGACTATGGCTACACCTTC. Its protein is CASSPIVGGDYGYTF.

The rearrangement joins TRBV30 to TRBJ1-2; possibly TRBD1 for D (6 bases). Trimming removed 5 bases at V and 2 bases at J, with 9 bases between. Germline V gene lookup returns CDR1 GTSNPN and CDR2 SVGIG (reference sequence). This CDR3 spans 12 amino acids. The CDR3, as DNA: TGTGCCTGGGCCACAGGGAACTATGGCTACACCTTC. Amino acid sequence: CAWATGNYGYTF.

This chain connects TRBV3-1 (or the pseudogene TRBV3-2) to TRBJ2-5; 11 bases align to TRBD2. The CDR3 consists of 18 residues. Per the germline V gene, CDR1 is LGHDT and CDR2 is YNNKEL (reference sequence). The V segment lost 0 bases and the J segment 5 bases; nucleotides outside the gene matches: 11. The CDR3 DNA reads TGTGCCAGCAGCCAAGAAATATCGGGACTAGCGGAAGCCGAGACCCAGTACTTC. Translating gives CASSQEISGLAEAETQYF.

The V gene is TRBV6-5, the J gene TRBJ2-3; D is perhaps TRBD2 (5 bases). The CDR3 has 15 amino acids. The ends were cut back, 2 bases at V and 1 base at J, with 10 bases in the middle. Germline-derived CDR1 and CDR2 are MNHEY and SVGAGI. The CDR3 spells CASSYATRGTDTQYF. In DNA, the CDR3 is TGTGCCAGCAGTTACGCCACTAGGGGCACAGATACGCAGTATTTT.

CDR3: CASSTSRGGLYEQYF. CDR3 in DNA: TGTGCCAGCAGTACTAGTCGGGGGGGGTTGTACGAGCAGTACTTC. This sequence joins TRBV28 and TRBJ2-7; TRBD2 agrees at 8 bases. The V gene end was trimmed by 5 bases and the J gene end by 4 bases; junction bases not matched to a gene: 10. The CDR3 is made up of 15 amino acids. Per germline, CDR1 MDHEN and CDR2 SYDVKM.

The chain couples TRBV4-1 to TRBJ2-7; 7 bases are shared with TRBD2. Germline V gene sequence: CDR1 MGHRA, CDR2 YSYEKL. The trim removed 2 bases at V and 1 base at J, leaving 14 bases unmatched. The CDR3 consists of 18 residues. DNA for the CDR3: TGCGCCAGCAGCCAACCGTCGGCTGGGGCGGGAGTGTCCTACGAGCAGTACTTC. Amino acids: CASSQPSAGAGVSYEQYF.

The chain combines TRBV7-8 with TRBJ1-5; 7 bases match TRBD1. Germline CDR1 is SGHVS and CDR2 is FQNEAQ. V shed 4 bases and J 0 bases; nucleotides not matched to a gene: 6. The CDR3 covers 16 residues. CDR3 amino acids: CASSSTGSISNQPQHF. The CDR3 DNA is TGTGCCAGCAGCTCGACAGGGAGTATTAGCAATCAGCCCCAGCATTTT.

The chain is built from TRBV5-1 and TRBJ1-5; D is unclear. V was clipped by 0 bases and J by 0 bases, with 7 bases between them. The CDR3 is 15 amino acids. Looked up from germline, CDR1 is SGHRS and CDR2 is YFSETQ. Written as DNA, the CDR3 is TGCGCCAGCAGCTTGGACAACTATAGCAATCAGCCCCAGCATTTT. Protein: CASSLDNYSNQPQHF.

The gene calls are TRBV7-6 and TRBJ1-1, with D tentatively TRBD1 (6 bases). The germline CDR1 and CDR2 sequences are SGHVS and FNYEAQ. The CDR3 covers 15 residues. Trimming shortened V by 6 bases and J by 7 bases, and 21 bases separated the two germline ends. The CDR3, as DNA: TGTGCCAGCAGACAAGCGTCGAGGGGGTTTGATGAAGCTTTCTTT. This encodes CASRQASRGFDEAFF.

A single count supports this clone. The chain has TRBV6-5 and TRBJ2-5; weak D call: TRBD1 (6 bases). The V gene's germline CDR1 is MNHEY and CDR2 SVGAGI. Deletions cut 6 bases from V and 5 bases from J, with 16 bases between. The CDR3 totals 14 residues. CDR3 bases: TGTGCCAGCAGCTTGAGGACAGATGGGGAGACCCAGTACTTC. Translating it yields CASSLRTDGETQYF.

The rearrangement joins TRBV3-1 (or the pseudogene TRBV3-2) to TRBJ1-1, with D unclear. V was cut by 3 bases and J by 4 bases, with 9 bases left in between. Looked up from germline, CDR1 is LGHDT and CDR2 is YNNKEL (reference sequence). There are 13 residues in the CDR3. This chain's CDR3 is CASSQGGGTEAFF. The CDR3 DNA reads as TGTGCCAGCAGCCAGGGTGGAGGCACTGAAGCTTTCTTT.

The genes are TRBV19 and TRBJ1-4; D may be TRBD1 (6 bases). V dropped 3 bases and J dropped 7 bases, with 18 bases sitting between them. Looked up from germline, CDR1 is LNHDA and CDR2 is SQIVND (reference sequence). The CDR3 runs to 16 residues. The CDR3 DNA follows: TGTGCCAGTAGTATTGTCTCTTCAGGGGTGCCTGAAAAACTGTTTTTT. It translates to CASSIVSSGVPEKLFF.

The CDR3 loop is CASSSRIAGQNTGELFF. In DNA, the CDR3 is TGCGCCAGCAGCTCCAGAATAGCGGGACAGAACACCGGGGAGCTGTTTTTT. The rearrangement uses TRBV5-1 and TRBJ2-2, with 8 bases that match TRBD2. Germline V gene sequence: CDR1 SGHRS, CDR2 YFSETQ. CDR3 length: 17 amino acids. With V trimmed by 3 bases and J by 1 base, 8 bases remained unmatched.

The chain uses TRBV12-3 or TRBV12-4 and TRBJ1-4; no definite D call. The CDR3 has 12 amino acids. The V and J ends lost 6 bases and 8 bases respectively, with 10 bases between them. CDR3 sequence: CASSRTTEKLFF. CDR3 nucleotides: TGTGCCAGCAGCCGCACTACCGAAAAACTGTTTTTT.

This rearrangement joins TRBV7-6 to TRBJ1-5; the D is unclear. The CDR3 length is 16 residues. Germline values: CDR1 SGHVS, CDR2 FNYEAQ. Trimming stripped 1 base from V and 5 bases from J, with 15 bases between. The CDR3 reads CASSLVPRGRDQPQHF. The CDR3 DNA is TGTGCCAGCAGCTTAGTCCCTCGGGGTAGAGATCAGCCCCAGCATTTT.

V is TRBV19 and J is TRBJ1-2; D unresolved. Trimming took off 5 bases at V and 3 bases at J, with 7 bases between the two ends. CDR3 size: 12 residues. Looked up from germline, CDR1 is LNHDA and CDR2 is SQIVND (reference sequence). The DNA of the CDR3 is TGTGCCAGTAGTCCCGGGTACTATGGCTACACCTTC. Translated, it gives CASSPGYYGYTF.

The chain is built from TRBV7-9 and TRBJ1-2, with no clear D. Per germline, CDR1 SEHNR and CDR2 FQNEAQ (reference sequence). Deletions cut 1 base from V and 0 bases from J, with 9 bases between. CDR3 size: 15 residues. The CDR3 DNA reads TGTGCCAGCAGCTTAGGAGGCATGTCTAACTATGGCTACACCTTC. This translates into CASSLGGMSNYGYTF.